This T cell receptor (beta chain) was identified in a study of T cell responses to AZD1222 COVID-19 vaccine. Germline CDR1 is SGDLS and CDR2 is YYNGEE. The length of the CDR3 is 13 residues. V was shortened by 0 bases and J by 4 bases, with 7 bases between the two germline ends. There are a few counts of this clone. Assay: immunoSEQ multiplex PCR; the TCRdb copy retains only in-frame clones and omits some. In the table there are more than 150,000 clones, about 88% of which are singletons. The rearrangement uses TRBV9 and TRBJ1-2; the D is unclear. This specimen consisted of peripheral blood, obtained after recovery from COVID-19. This receptor was identified in an adult who had recovered from COVID-19. In DNA, the CDR3 is TGTGCCAGCAGCGTAGACGCGGGCTATGGCTACACCTTC. Amino acids: CASSVDAGYGYTF.